This entry is about one T cell receptor (beta chain). V gave up 0 bases and J gave up 2 bases, with 11 bases separating them. The CDR3 loop spans 15 amino acids. Germline V gene lookup returns CDR1 SGHRS and CDR2 YFSETQ. The entry originates in a study of cytomegalovirus exposure and HLA in healthy donors. 60 Vbeta and 13 Jbeta primers were used in PCR. Assay: immunoSEQ multiplex PCR; the TCRdb copy retains only in-frame clones and omits some. The repertoire consists of 190,000 or so clones, with around four fifths occurring once and the leading ten covering roughly 1.5%. This TCR derives from a man aged 50-59 years in good health and CMV-seronegative. The V and J genes are TRBV5-1 and TRBJ1-1; D possibly corresponds to TRBD1 (6 bases). Input material: PBMCs. CDR3: CASSLAGTLNTEAFF. The CDR3 DNA follows: TGCGCCAGCAGCTTGGCCGGGACATTAAACACTGAAGCTTTCTTT.